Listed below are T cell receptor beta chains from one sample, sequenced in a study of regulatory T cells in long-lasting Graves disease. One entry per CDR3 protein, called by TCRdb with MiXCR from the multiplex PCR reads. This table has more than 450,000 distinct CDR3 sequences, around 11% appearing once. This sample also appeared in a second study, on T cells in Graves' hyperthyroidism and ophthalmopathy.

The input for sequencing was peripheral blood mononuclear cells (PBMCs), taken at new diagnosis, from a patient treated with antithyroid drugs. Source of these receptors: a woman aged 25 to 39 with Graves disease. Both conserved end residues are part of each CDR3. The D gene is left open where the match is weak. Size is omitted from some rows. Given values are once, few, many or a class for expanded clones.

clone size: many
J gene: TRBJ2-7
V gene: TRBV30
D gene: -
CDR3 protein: CAWSAVYEQYF
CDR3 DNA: TGTGCCTGGAGTGCCGTTTACGAGCAGTACTTC

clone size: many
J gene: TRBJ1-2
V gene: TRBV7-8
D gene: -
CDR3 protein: CASSFRGGNGYTF
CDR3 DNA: TGTGCCAGCAGCTTCAGGGGAGGGAATGGCTACACCTTC

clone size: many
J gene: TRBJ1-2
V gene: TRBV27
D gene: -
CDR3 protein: CASSRLGGRGYGYTF
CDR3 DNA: TGTGCCAGCAGTCGTTTAGGGGGTCGAGGCTATGGCTACACCTTC

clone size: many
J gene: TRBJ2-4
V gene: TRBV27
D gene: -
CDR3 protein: CASSYSFGGSGWAKNIQYF
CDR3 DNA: TGTGCCAGCAGTTATTCATTCGGTGGTAGCGGATGGGCCAAAAACATTCAGTACTTC

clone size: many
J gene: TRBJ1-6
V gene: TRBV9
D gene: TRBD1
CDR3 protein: CASSVPGQGPLHF
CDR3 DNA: TGTGCCAGCAGCGTACCGGGACAGGGACCCCTCCACTTT

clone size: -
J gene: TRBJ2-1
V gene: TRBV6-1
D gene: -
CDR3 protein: CASSRRATDYNEQFF
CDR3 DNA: TGTGCCAGCAGTCGCAGAGCTACAGATTACAATGAGCAGTTCTTC

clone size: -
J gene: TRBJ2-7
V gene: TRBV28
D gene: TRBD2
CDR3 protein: CASSRSGSSSYEQYF
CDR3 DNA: TGTGCCAGCAGCCGGAGCGGGAGCAGCTCCTACGAGCAGTACTTC

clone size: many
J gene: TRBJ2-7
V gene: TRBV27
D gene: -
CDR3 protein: CASSFRDLLYEQYF
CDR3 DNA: TGTGCCAGCAGTTTTCGGGACTTACTCTACGAGCAGTACTTC

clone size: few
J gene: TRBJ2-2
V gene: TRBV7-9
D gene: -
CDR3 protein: CASSLGKVTLNTGELFF
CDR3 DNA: TGTGCCAGCAGCTTGGGCAAGGTCACCCTGAACACCGGGGAGCTGTTTTTT

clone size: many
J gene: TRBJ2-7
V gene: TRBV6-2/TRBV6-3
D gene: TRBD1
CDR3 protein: CASSETGRSYEQYF
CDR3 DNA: TGTGCCAGCAGTGAGACAGGGAGATCCTACGAGCAGTACTTC

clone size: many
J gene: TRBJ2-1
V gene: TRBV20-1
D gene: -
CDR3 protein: CSASGRTGGNEQFF
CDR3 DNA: TGCAGTGCTAGCGGGAGAACGGGTGGGAATGAGCAGTTCTTC

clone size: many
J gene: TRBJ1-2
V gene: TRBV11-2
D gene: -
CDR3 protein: CASSLESGGGYGYTF
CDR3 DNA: TGTGCCAGCAGCTTAGAATCCGGAGGGGGATATGGCTACACCTTC

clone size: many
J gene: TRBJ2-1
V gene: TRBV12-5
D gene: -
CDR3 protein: CASGLVLGSGYNEQFF
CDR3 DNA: TGTGCTAGTGGTTTGGTACTCGGGAGCGGCTACAATGAGCAGTTCTTC

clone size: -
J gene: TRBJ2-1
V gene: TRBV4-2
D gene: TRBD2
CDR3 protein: CASRRGAGTSANEQFF
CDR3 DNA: TGTGCCAGCAGACGAGGAGCCGGGACTAGCGCAAATGAGCAGTTCTTC

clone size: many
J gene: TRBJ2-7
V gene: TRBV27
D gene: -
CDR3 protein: CASSLEGARGEQYF
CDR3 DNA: TGTGCCAGCAGTTTAGAGGGGGCGCGGGGCGAGCAGTACTTC

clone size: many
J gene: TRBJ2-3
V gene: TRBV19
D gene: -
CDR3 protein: CASSPRATSTDTQYF
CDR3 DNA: TGTGCCAGTAGCCCGCGAGCCACTAGCACAGATACGCAGTATTTT

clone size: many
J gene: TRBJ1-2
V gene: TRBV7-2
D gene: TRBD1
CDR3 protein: CASSPWTGGYGYTF
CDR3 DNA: TGTGCCAGCAGCCCATGGACAGGGGGCTATGGCTACACCTTC

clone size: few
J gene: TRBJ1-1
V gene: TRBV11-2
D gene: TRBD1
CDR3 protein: CASSLMGTGNTEAFF
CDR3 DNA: TGTGCCAGCAGCCTTATGGGGACAGGGAACACTGAAGCTTTCTTT

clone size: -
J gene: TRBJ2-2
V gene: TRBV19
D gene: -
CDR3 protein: CASSSLPGVSGELFF
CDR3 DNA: TGTGCCAGTAGTTCCTTACCGGGAGTTTCCGGGGAGCTGTTTTTT